This TCR beta chain derives from a study of T cell repertoires in cytomegalovirus infection. Across the study: A matching HLA type, together with CMV infection, was signaled by public TCR beta signatures.

Study-level findings and limits: In two of eight donors, the top clonotype was HLA-C-restricted CMV-specific. Public TCR beta family frequency separated CMV-and-HLA carriers, including in an independent cohort.

This clonotype was recorded a few times. Its antigen is as yet unknown. Germline-derived CDR1 and CDR2 are LNHNV and YYDKDF (reference sequence). V dropped 2 bases and J dropped 5; count of bases not matched to a gene: 7. This CDR3 has 15 residues. TCRdb independently ran MiXCR on the reads; one entry per CDR3 protein. This sample has fewer than 300,000 distinct CDR3 sequences, with 25% found just once. The V gene is TRBV15, the J gene TRBJ2-7; 9 nucleotides match TRBD1. This receptor was taken from a human donor in good health (CMV status not recorded). Some clones in this sample may be carry-over from other donors' samples. The sequenced sample consisted of PBMCs. The CDR3 region has the DNA TGTGCCACCAGCAGATTCTCACAGGGGGCCGACGAGCAGTACTTC. It yields the protein CATSRFSQGADEQYF.